The T cell receptor (beta chain) described here comes from a study of shared clonotypes between healthy human individuals. About this clone itself: Its antigen is not known.

Study conclusions and caveats: Clonotype sharing levels among donors were expected to vary with sequencing depth.

Here immunoSEQ multiplex PCR was the method, and the copy in TCRdb shows in-frame clones only, minus some. The table includes approximately 1,500,000 clones, 95% to 99% detected once. The germline V gene encodes CDR1 LNHDA and CDR2 SQIVND (reference sequence). The germline V and J ends were trimmed by 6 bases and 2 bases, with 11 bases remaining between them. There are 14 residues in the CDR3. Material for sequencing was naive CD4+ T cells sorted from blood. Subset meaning: CD45RA+ positively selected. The TCR comes from a man aged 30-40 years in good health. The chain carries TRBV19 and TRBJ1-5; a possible D gene is TRBD1 (6 bases). CDR3 in amino acids: CASRGGAGNQPQHF. Here the CDR3 DNA reads TGTGCCAGTAGGGGGGGGGCCGGCAATCAGCCCCAGCATTTT.